The subject of this entry is one TCR beta chain. This CDR3 has 14 amino acids. CDR1 is MNHEY, CDR2 SVGAGI, per germline. The record originates from a study of cytomegalovirus exposure and HLA in healthy donors. Primers included in the PCR were 60 Vbeta and 13 Jbeta primers. Clones were read by immunoSEQ multiplex PCR, and TCRdb kept only the in-frame ones, dropping some. This table holds under 200,000 clones, roughly 80% found once. Material: PBMCs. The receptor was isolated from a middle-aged man in good health and CMV-seronegative. V usage is TRBV6-5 and J usage is TRBJ2-5; D perhaps matches TRBD2 (7 bases). Gene TRBJ2-7 matches the end of the DNA better, so the J call may be wrong. The CDR3 sequence is CATATGGLSYEQYF. The CDR3 coding sequence is TGTGCCACCGCAACGGGGGGCCTTTCCTACGAGCAGTACTTC.